This T cell receptor (beta chain) came from a study of CD8 T cells in ankylosing spondylitis. Making the TCR beta libraries involved quantitative 5'-RACE with molecular barcodes. TCRdb recomputed calls from the 5' RACE reads with MiXCR, one row per CDR3 protein. The sample records over 450,000 distinct CDR3 sequences, roughly 12% being singletons. Study-wide points: Reports of some motif variants in reactive arthritis synovial fluid and blood predate this one. Disease-linked clones bore a CD8+ phenotype and were relatively rare in peripheral blood. What appeared characteristic of ankylosing spondylitis blood was a TCR beta motif of eight highly homologous variants. Matched ankylosing spondylitis synovial fluid reportedly showed significant enrichment of disease-linked clones.

This clonotype has at least ten counts. The antigen is undetermined. Germline CDR1 reads SGHDN; CDR2 reads FVKESK. CDR3 length: 20 amino acids. V gave up 4 bases and J gave up 5 bases; unmatched junction bases: 23. The TCR comes from a male donor with ankylosing spondylitis. The rearrangement links TRBV14 to TRBJ2-1, with 7 bases lining up with TRBD2. Sample: blood, either unsorted or a sorted T cell fraction (not recorded which). The CDR3 sequence: CASSPYQGTTLSPRNNEQFF. As DNA, the CDR3 is TGTGCCAGCAGCCCCTACCAAGGGACTACCCTGAGTCCCCGCAACAATGAGCAGTTCTTC. Combining the CDR3 with reference TRBV14 and TRBJ2-1 gives the whole variable domain EAGVTQFPSHSVIEKGQTVTLRCDPISGHDNLYWYRRVMGKEIKFLLHFVKESKQDESGMPNNRFLAERTGGTYSTLKVQPAELEDSGVYFCASSPYQGTTLSPRNNEQFFGPGTRLTVL.